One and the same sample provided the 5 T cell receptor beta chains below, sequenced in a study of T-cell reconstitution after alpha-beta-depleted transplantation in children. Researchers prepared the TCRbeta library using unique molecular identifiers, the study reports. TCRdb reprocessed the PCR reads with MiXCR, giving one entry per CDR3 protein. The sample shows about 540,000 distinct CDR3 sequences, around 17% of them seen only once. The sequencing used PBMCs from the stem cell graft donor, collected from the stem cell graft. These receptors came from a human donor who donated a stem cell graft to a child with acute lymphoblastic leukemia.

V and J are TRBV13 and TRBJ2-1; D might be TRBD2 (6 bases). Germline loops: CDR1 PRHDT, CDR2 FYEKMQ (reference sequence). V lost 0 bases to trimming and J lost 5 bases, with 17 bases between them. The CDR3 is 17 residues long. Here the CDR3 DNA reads TGTGCCAGCAGCTTAGGGTTCGTAGCGGCCCTAGACAATGAGCAGTTCTTC. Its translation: CASSLGFVAALDNEQFF. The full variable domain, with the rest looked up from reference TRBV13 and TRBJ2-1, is AAGVIQSPRHLIKEKRETATLKCYPIPRHDTVYWYQQGPGQDPQFLISFYEKMQSDKGSIPDRFSAQQFSDYHSELNMSSLELGDSALYFCASSLGFVAALDNEQFFGPGTRLTVL.

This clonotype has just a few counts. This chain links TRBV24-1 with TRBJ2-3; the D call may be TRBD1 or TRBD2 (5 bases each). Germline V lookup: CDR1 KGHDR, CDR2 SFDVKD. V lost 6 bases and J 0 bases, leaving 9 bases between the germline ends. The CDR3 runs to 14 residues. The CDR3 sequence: CATSKGRSTDTQYF. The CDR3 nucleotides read TGTGCCACCAGTAAGGGACGGAGCACAGATACGCAGTATTTT.

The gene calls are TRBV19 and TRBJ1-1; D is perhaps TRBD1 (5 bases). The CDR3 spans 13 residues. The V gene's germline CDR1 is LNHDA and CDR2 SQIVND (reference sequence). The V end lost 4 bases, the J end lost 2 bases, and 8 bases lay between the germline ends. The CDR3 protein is CASSTRDNTEAFF. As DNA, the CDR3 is TGTGCCAGTAGTACCCGGGACAACACTGAAGCTTTCTTT.

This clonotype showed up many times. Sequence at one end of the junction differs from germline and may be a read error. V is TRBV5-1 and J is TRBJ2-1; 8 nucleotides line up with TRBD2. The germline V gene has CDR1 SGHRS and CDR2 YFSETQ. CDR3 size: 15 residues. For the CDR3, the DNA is TGTGCCAGCAGTTTGGCTAGCGGGTTCTACAATGAGCAGTTCTTC. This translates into CASSLASGFYNEQFF.

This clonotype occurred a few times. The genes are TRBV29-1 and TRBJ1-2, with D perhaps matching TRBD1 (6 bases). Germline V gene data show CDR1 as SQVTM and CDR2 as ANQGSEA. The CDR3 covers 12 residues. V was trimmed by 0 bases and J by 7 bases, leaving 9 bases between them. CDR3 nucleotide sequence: TGCAGCGTTGAAGATCCCAGGGGTGGCTACACCTTC. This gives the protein CSVEDPRGGYTF.